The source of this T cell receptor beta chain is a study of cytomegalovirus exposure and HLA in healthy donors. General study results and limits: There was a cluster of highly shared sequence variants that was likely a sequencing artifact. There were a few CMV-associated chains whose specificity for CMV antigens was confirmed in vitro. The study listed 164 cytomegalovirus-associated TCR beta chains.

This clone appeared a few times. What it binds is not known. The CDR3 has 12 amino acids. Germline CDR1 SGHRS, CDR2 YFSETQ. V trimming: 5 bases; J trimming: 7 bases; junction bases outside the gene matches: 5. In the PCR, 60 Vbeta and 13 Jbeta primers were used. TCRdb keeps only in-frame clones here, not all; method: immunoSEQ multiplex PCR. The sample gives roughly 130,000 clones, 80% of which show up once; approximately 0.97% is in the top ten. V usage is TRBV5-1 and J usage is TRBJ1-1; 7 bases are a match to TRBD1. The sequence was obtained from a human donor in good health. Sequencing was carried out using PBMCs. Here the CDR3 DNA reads TGCGCCAGCAGACTTAGACAGGGTGAAGCTTTCTTT. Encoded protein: CASRLRQGEAFF.